These 11 T cell receptor beta chains were sequenced from one sample in a study of response to subunit inactivated influenza vaccine. In TCRdb, the RT-PCR reads were re-called with MiXCR into one record per CDR3 protein. The table lists roughly 790,000 distinct CDR3 sequences, 21% of them singletons, with about 10% in the top ten. Sample: PBMCs from blood, taken 5 days after vaccination. These receptors came from a man in his fifties who received an inactivated influenza vaccine.

This rearrangement joins TRBV6-2 or TRBV6-3 to TRBJ2-7, with 9 bases that match TRBD1. The junction had 1 base not matched to a gene; V was cut back by 7 bases and J by 6 bases. Per the germline V gene, CDR1 is MNHEY and CDR2 is SVGEGT. The CDR3 is made up of 11 amino acids. Written as DNA, the CDR3 is TGTGCCAGCACACAGGGGGCCGAGCAGTACTTC. Translating gives CASTQGAEQYF.

This clonotype was observed a few times. V usage is TRBV20-1 and J usage is TRBJ2-3, with no clear D. Germline loops: CDR1 DFQATT, CDR2 SNEGSKA (reference sequence). The length of the CDR3 is 15 residues. Trimming took 0 bases from V and 2 from J, leaving 12 bases between them. This chain's CDR3 is CSARDLRHHTDTQYF. The CDR3 DNA reads TGCAGTGCTAGAGATCTTAGGCACCACACAGATACGCAGTATTTT.

This clonotype was found a few times. The rearrangement uses TRBV6-5 and TRBJ1-6; D is perhaps TRBD1 (5 bases). Trimming removed 0 bases from V and 14 bases from J, with 17 bases in between. Germline CDR1 and CDR2: MNHEY and SVGAGI. The CDR3 loop spans 15 amino acids. The CDR3: CASSYSIGTAASLHF. The CDR3 DNA reads as TGTGCCAGCAGTTACTCGATAGGGACCGCCGCATCCCTCCACTTT.

This clonotype is a singleton in its sample. The chain joins TRBV6-1 to TRBJ2-1, with TRBD2 matching over 12 bases. Trimming took 6 bases from V and 7 from J; bases not matched to a gene: 10. Germline V gene data show CDR1 as MNHNS and CDR2 as SASEGT. This CDR3 has 16 residues. The CDR3 nucleotides are TGTGCCAGCAGAAAAATCGGACTAGCGGGAATAAATGAGCAGTTCTTC. This translates into CASRKIGLAGINEQFF.

This chain's CDR3 is CASSGGRWTGELFF. DNA of the CDR3: TGCGCCAGCAGCGGAGGACGATGGACCGGGGAGCTGTTTTTT. This chain joins TRBV5-1 and TRBJ2-2; D may be TRBD2 (5 bases). Trimming cost V 4 bases and J 5 bases, with 12 bases left between them. The CDR3 has 14 residues. The germline V gene has CDR1 SGHRS and CDR2 YFSETQ.

The chain employs TRBV6-2 or TRBV6-3 and TRBJ2-1, with D unclear. With 2 bases removed from V and 4 bases from J, the gap between germline ends came to 9 bases. Germline V lookup: CDR1 MNHEY, CDR2 SVGEGT. CDR3 length: 14 residues. The CDR3 nucleotides read TGTGCCAGCAGTTACCCGCACCTTTACAATGAGCAGTTCTTC. It yields the protein CASSYPHLYNEQFF.

This clonotype occurred a few times. The chain recombines TRBV7-9 with TRBJ2-3; weak D call: TRBD2 (6 bases). Trimming pared 0 bases from V and 6 bases from J, leaving 16 bases between. This CDR3 region has 16 residues. Looked up from germline, CDR1 is SEHNR and CDR2 is FQNEAQ (reference sequence). CDR3 residues: CASSLAPGEPSDTQYF. As DNA, the CDR3 is TGTGCCAGCAGCTTAGCCCCGGGAGAGCCCTCCGATACGCAGTATTTT.

The rearrangement links TRBV9 to TRBJ2-1; maybe TRBD1 (6 bases). V was cut by 3 bases and J by 5 bases, with 15 bases left in between. The CDR3 length is 15 residues. Germline V gene lookup returns CDR1 SGDLS and CDR2 YYNGEE. CDR3 sequence reads: CASSARGQPNNEQFF. In DNA, the CDR3 is TGTGCCAGCAGCGCGAGGGGACAACCAAACAATGAGCAGTTCTTC.

This clonotype appeared a few times. V and J are TRBV6-1 and TRBJ1-2, with D tentatively TRBD1 (6 bases). The V gene lost 2 bases and the J gene lost 8 bases, with 18 bases spanning the gap. Germline lookup yields CDR1 MNHNS and CDR2 SASEGT. The CDR3 spans 15 residues. For the CDR3, the DNA is TGTGCCAGCAGTGAAACGCTTCGACCAGGGGCCGGCTACACCTTC. Translated, it gives CASSETLRPGAGYTF.

This chain connects TRBV9 to TRBJ1-3, with D tentatively TRBD1 (6 bases). The V gene's germline CDR1 is SGDLS and CDR2 YYNGEE. V was trimmed by 3 bases and J by 0 bases, leaving 7 bases between them. This CDR3 has 14 amino acids. The DNA of the CDR3 is TGTGCCAGCAGCGGAGGGGGCTCTGGAAACACCATATATTTT. Translating it yields CASSGGGSGNTIYF.

This clonotype was detected a few times. The chain carries TRBV7-2 and TRBJ2-3, with D unclear. In germline, CDR1 is SGHTA, CDR2 FQGNSA. Trimming removed 4 bases from V and 3 bases from J, with 14 bases in between. There are 15 residues in the CDR3. Written as DNA, the CDR3 is TGTGCCAGCAGCTATTCTAATACGCGAACAGATACGCAGTATTTT. Its translation is CASSYSNTRTDTQYF. The complete variable domain, with remaining parts taken from reference TRBV7-2 and TRBJ2-3, reads GAGVSQSPSNKVTEKGKDVELRCDPISGHTALYWYRQSLGQGLEFLIYFQGNSAPDKSGLPSDRFSAERTGGSVSTLTIQRTQQEDSAVYLCASSYSNTRTDTQYFGPGTRLTVL.